A single sample gave rise to the 21 T cell receptor beta chains below, sequenced in a study of T cells after yellow fever vaccination. TCRdb ran MiXCR on the 5' RACE reads and lists one entry per CDR3 protein. The sample carries some 600,000 distinct CDR3 sequences, roughly a sixth recorded once. This specimen consisted of PBMCs, obtained less than 6 days after the first yellow fever vaccination. The receptors originated from a man younger than 30 who received the YFV17D yellow fever vaccine.

This clonotype was observed a few times. The chain employs TRBV5-1 and TRBJ2-7, with TRBD1 matching 10 bases. CDR1 SGHRS and CDR2 YFSETQ come from the germline V gene. V was clipped by 4 bases and J by 5 bases; unmatched bases: 9. The CDR3 covers 15 residues. The CDR3 DNA reads as TGCGCCAGCAGCCTGCCGGGACAGGGGTTCCACGAGCAGTACTTC. Its translation is CASSLPGQGFHEQYF.

The chain is built from TRBV4-3 and TRBJ2-1, with 10 bases matching TRBD1. V trimming: 3 bases; J trimming: 10 bases; junction bases outside the gene matches: 6. Looked up from germline, CDR1 is LGHNA and CDR2 is YSLEER. This CDR3 has 14 residues. The DNA of the CDR3 is TGCGCCAGCAGCCATCGACAGGGGGCGTTCGAGCAGTTCTTC. Translating gives CASSHRQGAFEQFF.

At least ten counts were recorded for this clonotype. This sequence joins TRBV24-1 and TRBJ2-5, with 8 bases that match TRBD2. After removal of 2 bases from V and 5 bases from J, the junction contained 6 bases not matched to a gene. This CDR3 spans 15 amino acids. Germline V gives CDR1 KGHDR, CDR2 SFDVKD. The CDR3 DNA reads TGTGCCACCAGTGATTCCGCGGGCGGGGGGGAGACCCAGTACTTC. As protein: CATSDSAGGGETQYF.

This clonotype has a handful of counts. The rearrangement joins TRBV10-3 to TRBJ2-1; no firm D call. The V and J ends lost 7 bases and 10 bases respectively, with 17 bases between them. The germline V gene has CDR1 ENHRY and CDR2 SYGVKD. The CDR3 is 13 residues long. The CDR3 region has the DNA TGTGCCATCACCATAGGACCCCTGGAGGAGCAGTTCTTC. Its protein product is CAITIGPLEEQFF.

The chain uses TRBV3-1 and TRBJ2-7, with 12 bases lining up with TRBD2. The V segment lost 8 bases and the J segment 5 bases; nucleotides outside the gene matches: 7. The CDR3 runs to 14 residues. Germline CDR1 reads LGHDT; CDR2 reads YNNKEL (reference sequence). CDR3 bases: TGTGCCAGCGGGGCTAGCGGGGGGGTCCACGAGCAGTACTTC. Translating gives CASGASGGVHEQYF.

V gene TRBV27 combines with J gene TRBJ2-3; D call uncertain. CDR3 length equals 12 residues. Per germline, CDR1 MNHEY and CDR2 SMNVEV (reference sequence). V lost 6 bases to trimming and J lost 8 bases, with 12 bases between them. The CDR3 sequence: CASRLAVGTQYF. The CDR3 coding sequence is TGTGCCAGCAGATTGGCTGTTGGTACGCAGTATTTT.

CDR3 nucleotides: TGCAGTGCTAGATGGAGACTAGCCACAGATACGCAGTATTTT. Translated: CSARWRLATDTQYF. V is TRBV20-1 and J is TRBJ2-3; 7 nucleotides match TRBD2. The CDR3 extends over 14 amino acids. Per the germline V gene, CDR1 is DFQATT and CDR2 is SNEGSKA (reference sequence). V gave up 2 bases and J gave up 2 bases; unmatched junction bases: 4.

This clonotype was observed a handful of times. V and J are TRBV3-1 and TRBJ1-4; perhaps TRBD1 as D (5 bases). The V gene's germline CDR1 is LGHDT and CDR2 YNNKEL (reference sequence). CDR3 length: 13 residues. Trimming shortened V by 2 bases and J by 12 bases, and 13 bases separated the two germline ends. The CDR3 sequence: CASSQREQGELFF. CDR3 nucleotides: TGTGCCAGCAGCCAACGAGAACAAGGGGAACTGTTTTTT.

This clonotype has more than one count but fewer than ten. The chain combines TRBV5-6 with TRBJ1-2; TRBD1 might be the D (6 bases). The V gene's germline CDR1 is SGHDT and CDR2 YYEEEE. This CDR3 has 15 residues. V was pared by 2 bases and J by 0 bases, with 11 bases between. CDR3: CASSFGDTTNYGYTF. The CDR3 DNA reads as TGTGCCAGCAGCTTTGGGGACACCACTAACTATGGCTACACCTTC.

The rearrangement joins TRBV14 to TRBJ1-2, with unresolved D. CDR1 and CDR2 from the germline V gene are SGHDN and FVKESK. The CDR3 consists of 13 residues. V gave up 2 bases and J gave up 8 bases, with 12 bases separating them. CDR3 amino acids: CASSQRGIRGYTF. DNA of the CDR3: TGTGCCAGCAGCCAAAGAGGGATTCGGGGCTACACCTTC.

This clonotype was counted a few times. The chain employs TRBV4-2 and TRBJ1-1, with 7 nucleotides matching TRBD1. Germline CDR1 is LGHNA and CDR2 is YNFKEQ. The junction had 6 bases not matched to a gene; V was cut back by 4 bases and J by 4 bases. The CDR3 extends over 14 amino acids. This chain's CDR3 is CASSREGAGTEAFF. The CDR3 DNA reads TGTGCCAGCAGCCGTGAGGGGGCGGGCACTGAAGCTTTCTTT.

The rearrangement links TRBV5-1 to TRBJ1-3; 7 bases agree with TRBD1. J lost 0 bases, V lost 7 bases, and 7 bases had no gene match. Looked up from germline, CDR1 is SGHRS and CDR2 is YFSETQ. The CDR3 is made up of 15 amino acids. CDR3 loop: CASCLGDSSGNTIYF. CDR3 bases: TGCGCCAGCTGCCTGGGGGACAGCTCTGGAAACACCATATATTTT.

The chain is built from TRBV7-8 and TRBJ1-1, with 8 bases lining up with TRBD1. CDR1 and CDR2 (germline): SGHVS, FQNEAQ. Trimming removed 2 bases from V and 1 base from J; junction bases left unmatched: 6. This CDR3 has 16 residues. CDR3 in DNA: TGTGCCAGCAGCTTAATAACAGGGGGAACGAACACTGAAGCTTTCTTT. The encoded protein is CASSLITGGTNTEAFF. Together with reference TRBV7-8 and TRBJ1-1, the CDR3 gives the full variable domain: GAGVSQSPRYKVAKRGQDVALRCDPISGHVSLFWYQQALGQGPEFLTYFQNEAQLDKSGLPSDRFFAERPEGSVSTLKIQRTQQEDSAVYLCASSLITGGTNTEAFFGQGTRLTVV.

This clonotype appeared a few times. The chain joins TRBV12-3 or TRBV12-4 to TRBJ1-5, with D possibly matching TRBD1 (6 bases). The V end was cut by 4 bases, the J end by 11 bases, with 21 bases between. The CDR3 consists of 15 residues. CDR3 bases: TGTGCCAGCAGTTCGCCCGGGGGACAACTTTCGGCCCAGCATTTT. Translated: CASSSPGGQLSAQHF.

This clonotype was detected a few times. Mismatch with germline at one junction end may stem from a read error. V and J are TRBV4-3 and TRBJ2-3; D possibly corresponds to TRBD2 (6 bases). CDR1 LGHNA and CDR2 YSLEER come from the germline V gene. This CDR3 spans 15 amino acids. CDR3 residues: CASSQVRDSTNTQYF. The DNA for the CDR3 is TGCGCCAGCAGCCAAGTACGGGACTCCACAAATACGCAGTATTTT.

The chain recombines TRBV4-3 with TRBJ1-3; the D is unclear. Germline V gene lookup returns CDR1 LGHNA and CDR2 YSLEER. The CDR3 contains 13 residues. V was pared by 5 bases and J by 0 bases, with 5 bases between. Here the CDR3 reads CASSESSGNTIYF. The DNA for the CDR3 is TGCGCCAGCAGCGAAAGCTCTGGAAACACCATATATTTT.

In this sample, this clonotype turned up a few times. The chain carries TRBV19 and TRBJ1-5; D is uncertain. This CDR3 spans 17 amino acids. V lost 3 bases to trimming and J lost 0 bases, with 15 bases between them. The germline V gene encodes CDR1 LNHDA and CDR2 SQIVND (reference sequence). The CDR3 loop is CASSMRGEVYSNQPQHF. CDR3 bases: TGTGCCAGTAGTATGCGGGGAGAGGTTTATAGCAATCAGCCCCAGCATTTT.

This clonotype was counted ten times or more. The genes are TRBV20-1 and TRBJ2-3; possibly TRBD2 for D (5 bases). The CDR3 has 14 amino acids. V was pared by 6 bases and J by 3 bases, with 16 bases between. From germline, CDR1 is DFQATT and CDR2 SNEGSKA (reference sequence). CDR3 region: CSAYFRTGTDTQYF. For the CDR3, the DNA is TGCAGTGCGTACTTTCGGACGGGGACAGATACGCAGTATTTT.

A few counts support this clonotype. This chain links TRBV7-9 with TRBJ1-2; TRBD1 might be the D (6 bases). With 1 base removed from V and 0 bases from J, the gap between germline ends came to 12 bases. Germline assignment: CDR1 SEHNR and CDR2 FQNEAQ (reference sequence). The CDR3 is 16 amino acids. The CDR3 spells CASSLGRTEANYGYTF. CDR3 nucleotide sequence: TGTGCCAGCAGCTTAGGAAGGACAGAGGCTAACTATGGCTACACCTTC.

In its sample, this clonotype was seen a few times. The chain has TRBV7-2 and TRBJ1-3; 8 nucleotides line up with TRBD1. The CDR3 spans 17 residues. The J segment lost 2 bases and the V segment lost 1 base, leaving 7 bases of the junction unmatched. Germline V gene data show CDR1 as SGHTA and CDR2 as FQGNSA. The chain's CDR3 is CASSLVGDRGPGNTIYF. The CDR3 coding sequence is TGTGCCAGCAGCTTAGTTGGTGACAGGGGTCCTGGAAACACCATATATTTT.

The V gene is TRBV27, the J gene TRBJ2-1, with D unclear. CDR1 and CDR2 from the germline V gene are MNHEY and SMNVEV (reference sequence). This CDR3 comprises 14 residues. V lost 3 bases and J 8 bases, leaving 14 bases between the germline ends. The CDR3 spells CASSLGVSRYEQFF. CDR3 DNA: TGTGCCAGCAGTTTGGGCGTGAGTAGGTATGAGCAGTTCTTC.